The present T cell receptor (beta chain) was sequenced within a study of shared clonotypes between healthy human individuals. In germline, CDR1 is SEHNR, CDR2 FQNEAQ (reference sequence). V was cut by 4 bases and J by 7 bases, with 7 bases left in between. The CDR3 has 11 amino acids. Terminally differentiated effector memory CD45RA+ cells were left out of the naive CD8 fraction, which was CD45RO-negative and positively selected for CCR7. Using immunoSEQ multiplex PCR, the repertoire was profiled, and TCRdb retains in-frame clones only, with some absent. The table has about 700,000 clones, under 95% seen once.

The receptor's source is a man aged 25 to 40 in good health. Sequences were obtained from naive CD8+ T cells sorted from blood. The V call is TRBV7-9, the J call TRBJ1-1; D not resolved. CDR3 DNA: TGTGCCAGCAGCTCCTTCAGTGAAGCTTTCTTT. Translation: CASSSFSEAFF. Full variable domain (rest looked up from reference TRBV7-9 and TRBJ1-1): DTGVSQNPRHKITKRGQNVTFRCDPISEHNRLYWYRQTLGQGPEFLTYFQNEAQLEKSRLLSDRFSAERPKGSFSTLEIQRTEQGDSAMYLCASSSFSEAFFGQGTRLTVV.